One and the same sample provided the 8 T cell receptor beta chains below, sequenced in a study of blood T cell repertoires in COVID-19. Assay used: immunoSEQ multiplex PCR; TCRdb lists only in-frame clones, some missing. The repertoire holds 100,000 to 150,000 clones, with around nine tenths as singletons. Sequenced sample: PBMCs or T cells enriched from blood (not recorded which). These receptors all come from a woman in her forties or fifties who had recovered from COVID-19.

The gene calls are TRBV10-2 and TRBJ1-1; D gene uncertain. The V gene's germline CDR1 is WSHSY and CDR2 SAAADI. The CDR3 runs 11 residues. Deletions cut 3 bases from V and 12 bases from J, with 11 bases between. CDR3: CASSDSALSFF. CDR3 bases: TGCGCCAGCAGTGACAGCGCACTGTCTTTCTTT.

The rearrangement links TRBV7-9 to TRBJ2-7; D not certain. The CDR3 has 13 residues. V gave up 1 base and J gave up 1 base, with 5 bases separating them. Germline CDR1 SEHNR, CDR2 FQNEAQ (reference sequence). The CDR3 bases are TGTGCCAGCAGCTTAGTTAGTTCCTACGAGCAGTACTTC. It specifies CASSLVSSYEQYF.

This chain connects TRBV9 to TRBJ2-7; TRBD1 might be the D (6 bases). The CDR3 runs 16 residues. V gave up 0 bases and J gave up 3 bases, with 16 bases separating them. CDR1 is SGDLS and CDR2 is YYNGEE in the germline V gene. The CDR3 loop is CASSVGQQGFYYEQYF. CDR3 coding DNA: TGTGCCAGCAGCGTAGGACAACAGGGCTTCTACTACGAGCAGTACTTC.

This chain joins TRBV7-8 and TRBJ2-2; tentative D call: TRBD2 (5 bases). There are 15 residues in the CDR3. CDR1 and CDR2 (germline): SGHVS, FQNEAQ. V was pared by 0 bases and J by 13 bases, with 18 bases between. This chain's CDR3 is CASSLAHGLTTGLFF. The CDR3 region has the DNA TGTGCCAGCAGCTTAGCGCACGGACTGACGACCGGGCTGTTTTTT.

The gene calls are TRBV11-2 and TRBJ1-2, with D unresolved. Germline V gene lookup returns CDR1 SGHAT and CDR2 FQNNGV. CDR3 length: 14 amino acids. Trimming took off 3 bases at V and 4 bases at J, with 12 bases between the two ends. CDR3 DNA sequence: TGTGCCAGCAGCTTCGACAACTTCGGCTATGGCTACACCTTC. Translated: CASSFDNFGYGYTF.

V and J are TRBV6-6 and TRBJ1-1; TRBD1 agrees at 7 bases. Germline CDR1 MNHNY, CDR2 SVGAGI (reference sequence). The length of the CDR3 is 16 residues. V lost 9 bases, J lost 3 bases, and 16 bases stayed unmatched. The CDR3 sequence is CASYEPIGGLYTEAFF. CDR3 DNA sequence: TGTGCCAGTTATGAACCCATAGGGGGCCTGTACACTGAAGCTTTCTTT.

This rearrangement joins TRBV6-5 to TRBJ1-1; no clear D gene. Germline assignment: CDR1 MNHEY and CDR2 SVGAGI. The germline V and J ends were trimmed by 6 bases and 4 bases, with 9 bases remaining between them. CDR3 length equals 12 residues. CDR3: CASRYVVTEAFF. Written as DNA, the CDR3 is TGTGCCAGCAGGTATGTAGTCACTGAAGCTTTCTTT.

The V gene is TRBV7-6, the J gene TRBJ2-2, with TRBD2 as a possible D gene (6 bases). This CDR3 contains 17 residues. V lost 1 base and J lost 6, with 18 bases in between. The germline gives CDR1 SGHVS, CDR2 FNYEAQ. Written as DNA, the CDR3 is TGTGCCAGCAGCTTAGTACCCGTGGGAGGCGGAGCCGGGGAGCTGTTTTTT. Its protein product is CASSLVPVGGGAGELFF. The whole variable domain, filled in from reference TRBV7-6 and TRBJ2-2, reads GAGVSQSPRYKVTKRGQDVALRCDPISGHVSLYWYRQALGQGPEFLTYFNYEAQQDKSGLPNDRFSAERPEGSISTLTIQRTEQRDSAMYRCASSLVPVGGGAGELFFGEGSRLTVL.